What follows is one T cell receptor (beta chain) and its context. The antigen this receptor binds is unknown. No qualities accompany the bases; no much larger clone lies one base away. Library generation was performed with the immunoSEQ multiplex PCR assay. TCRdb holds this immuneACCESS table with in-frame rearrangements only. Some clones are missing; in checked studies, unresolved V genes explain under half, and the rest has no known cause. For this sample there are fewer than 20,000 clones; about 79% appear just once. Of the sample, around 9.1% falls within the top ten clones. The sample belongs to a study of technical replicates of blood from a handful of donors (dated by TCRdb to between 2016 and 2019). The sequence was collected from a human donor in good health. Some clones in this sample may be carry-over from other donors' samples. Sequencing input: PBMCs.

The encoded CDR3 is CASSAGLAGGGGTDTQYF. The DNA reads as follows: TGTGCCAGCAGCGCTGGACTAGCGGGAGGGGGGGGCACAGATACGCAGTATTTT. The sequence is built from TRBV9 and TRBJ2-3, with TRBD2 matching 15 junction bases. Looking up the germline V gene yields CDR1 SGDLS and CDR2 YYNGEE. Counted from cysteine to phenylalanine, this CDR3 has 18 amino acids. Of all the DNA, just the CDR3 is kept, 54 bases in frame from base 1. V loses 3 bases at its end and J loses 1 base; junction bases beyond the gene matches: 6. Reference TRBV9 and TRBJ2-3 genes cover what lies past the CDR3, so the full variable domain is DSGVTQTPKHLITATGQRVTLRCSPRSGDLSVYWYQQSLDQGLQFLIQYYNGEERAKGNILERFSAQQFPDLHSELNLSSLELGDSALYFCASSAGLAGGGGTDTQYFGPGTRLTVL.